This TCR beta chain was recovered during a study of long-term antiretroviral therapy in people with HIV. Study conclusions and caveats: ART adherence, viral resistance and therapy changes went undocumented.

No fewer than two post-ART and no fewer than one pre-ART PBMC samples existed for each donor. Each participant with HIV received care in the United States. A note on this clone: Antigen: not known.

Survey-level resolution applied to immunoSEQ assay v3.0. A per-sample goal of roughly 35,000-55,000 T-cell genomes was targeted by sequencing. Assay used: immunoSEQ multiplex PCR; TCRdb lists only in-frame clones, some missing. The table includes about 27,000 clones, around 85% detected once. Germline lookup yields CDR1 MNHEY and CDR2 SVGAGI. The V end lost 6 bases, the J end lost 7 bases, and 13 bases lay between the germline ends. The length of the CDR3 is 14 residues. The chain combines TRBV6-5 with TRBJ1-6, with D tentatively TRBD1 (5 bases). Sequencing used unsorted PBMCs, obtained 2.3 years after starting antiretroviral therapy. The sequence was obtained from a man aged 35 to 55 with HIV. In nucleotides, the CDR3 is TGTGCCAGCAGCCCCCCGGGGCGAAATTCACCCCTCCACTTT. It encodes CASSPPGRNSPLHF.